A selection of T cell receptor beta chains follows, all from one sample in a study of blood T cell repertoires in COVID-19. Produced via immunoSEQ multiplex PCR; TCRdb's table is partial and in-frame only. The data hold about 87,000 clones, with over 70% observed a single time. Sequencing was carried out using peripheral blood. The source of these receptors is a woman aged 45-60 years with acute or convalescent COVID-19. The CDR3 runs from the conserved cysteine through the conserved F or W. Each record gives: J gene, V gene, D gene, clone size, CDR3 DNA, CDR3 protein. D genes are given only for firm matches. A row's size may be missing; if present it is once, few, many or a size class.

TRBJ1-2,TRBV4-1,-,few,TGCGCCAGCAGCCAAGACTTCTTCTATGGCTACACCTTC,CASSQDFFYGYTF
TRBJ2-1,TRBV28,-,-,TGTGCCAGCAGTTTAACCCAGCGCCACAATGAGCAGTTCTTC,CASSLTQRHNEQFF
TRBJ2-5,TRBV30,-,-,TGTGCCTGGAGTGTTGGGAGTGGGGGGATAGGAGAGACCCAGTACTTC,CAWSVGSGGIGETQYF
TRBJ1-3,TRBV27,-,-,TGTGCCAGCGCTCCCCGGGGCTCTGGAAACACCATATATTTT,CASAPRGSGNTIYF
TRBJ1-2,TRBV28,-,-,TGTGCCAGTTTTTGGGGGGGTGGCTATGGCTACACCTTC,CASFWGGGYGYTF
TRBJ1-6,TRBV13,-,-,TGTGCCAGCAGCATTTCGGTACGCAATTCACCCCTCCACTTT,CASSISVRNSPLHF
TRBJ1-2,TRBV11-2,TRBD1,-,TGTGCCAGCAGCATAAGACAGGGGGCGGGAGGCTACACCTTC,CASSIRQGAGGYTF
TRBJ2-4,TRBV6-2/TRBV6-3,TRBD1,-,TGTGCCAGCAGTTTTCCCGGGACAGGGCTAGCCAAAAACATTCAGTACTTC,CASSFPGTGLAKNIQYF
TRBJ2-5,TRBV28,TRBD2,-,TGTGCCAGCAGGGCCGTCGATTATCGGACTAGCGGGGAGACCCAGTACTTC,CASRAVDYRTSGETQYF
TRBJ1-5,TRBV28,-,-,TGTGCCAGCAGAAGGGGGATAGAGCCCCAGCATTTT,CASRRGIEPQHF
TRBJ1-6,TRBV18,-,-,TGTGCCAGCTCACCACAGAGGGAGAATTCACCCCTCCACTTT,CASSPQRENSPLHF
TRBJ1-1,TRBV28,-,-,TGTGCCAGCAGTTTAGGGGGGGTTGAAGCTTTCTTT,CASSLGGVEAFF
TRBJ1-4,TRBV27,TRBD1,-,TGTGCCAGCAGATGGACAGGGGGGAATGAAAAACTGTTTTTT,CASRWTGGNEKLFF
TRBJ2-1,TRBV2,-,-,TGTGCCAGCACCCCCAGAGGTGAGCAGTTCTTC,CASTPRGEQFF
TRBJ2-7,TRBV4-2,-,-,TGTGCCAGCAGCCAGTCACAGGGACACGAGCAGTACTTC,CASSQSQGHEQYF
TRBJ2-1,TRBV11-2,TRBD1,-,TGTGCCAGCAGCTTCTGGGGGACAGGGGGCGATGAGCAGTTCTTC,CASSFWGTGGDEQFF
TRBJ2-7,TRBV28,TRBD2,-,TGTGCCAGCACCGTAGCGGGGGGGCGGGAGCAGTACTTC,CASTVAGGREQYF
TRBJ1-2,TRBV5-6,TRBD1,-,TGTGCCAGCAGCTTTGTGGGACAGGATCTGTACTATGGCTACACCTTC,CASSFVGQDLYYGYTF
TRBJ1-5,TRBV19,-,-,TGTGCCAGTAGTATAGAGGCAGGGTACAGCAATCAGCCCCAGCATTTT,CASSIEAGYSNQPQHF
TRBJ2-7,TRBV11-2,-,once,TGTGCCAGCAGCTTAGACTCTCTCGACACCCGATCCTCCTACGAGCAGTACTTC,CASSLDSLDTRSSYEQYF
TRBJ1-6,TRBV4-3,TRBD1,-,TGCGCCAGCAGCGACAGTGTGGGACAGTATAATTCACCCCTCCACTTT,CASSDSVGQYNSPLHF
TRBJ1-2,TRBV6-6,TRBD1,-,TGTGCCAGCTGCCCCAAGGGGGCGGCGAGCTATGGCTACACCTTC,CASCPKGAASYGYTF
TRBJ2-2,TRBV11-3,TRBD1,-,TGTGCCAGCAGCTTGTTAGGGGGCCGCACCACCGGGGAGCTGTTTTTT,CASSLLGGRTTGELFF
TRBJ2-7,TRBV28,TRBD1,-,TGTGCCAGCAGTTCCCGACAGGGGCTCTCCTACGAGCAGTACTTC,CASSSRQGLSYEQYF
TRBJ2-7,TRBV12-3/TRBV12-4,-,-,TGTGCCAGTCAGCAGGGGCTCTACGAGCAGTACTTC,CASQQGLYEQYF
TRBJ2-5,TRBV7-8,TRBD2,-,TGTGCCAGCAGCTTGGAAGTCCCCGGGGTAGCGGGTGTGGGAGAGACCCAGTACTTC,CASSLEVPGVAGVGETQYF
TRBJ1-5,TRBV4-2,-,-,TGTGCCAGCAGCCAAGAAAGGGAGTTAAATCAGCCCCAGCATTTT,CASSQERELNQPQHF
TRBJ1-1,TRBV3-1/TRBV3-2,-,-,TGTGCCAGCAGCCAATCGGGGACTGAAGCTTTCTTT,CASSQSGTEAFF
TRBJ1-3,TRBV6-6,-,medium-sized,TGTGCCACCCTATCGGACACCATATATTTT,CATLSDTIYF
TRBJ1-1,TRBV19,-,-,TGTGCCAGTAGTATAGAGGACACGCAGGACACTGAAGCTTTCTTT,CASSIEDTQDTEAFF
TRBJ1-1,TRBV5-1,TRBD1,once,TGCGCCAGCAGATCCCTCGAACCGGGACAGAAGAACACTGAAGCTTTCTTT,CASRSLEPGQKNTEAFF
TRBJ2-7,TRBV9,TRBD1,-,TGTGCCAGCAGCCCGAGACCCGGACAGGCCTCCCTTGGCGAGCAGTACTTC,CASSPRPGQASLGEQYF
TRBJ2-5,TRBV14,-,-,TGTGCCAGCAGTCAGATACAAGAGACCCAGTACTTC,CASSQIQETQYF
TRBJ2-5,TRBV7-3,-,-,TGTGCCAGCAGCTTAAGTGGGCCCGGATCCCAAGAGACCCAGTACTTC,CASSLSGPGSQETQYF
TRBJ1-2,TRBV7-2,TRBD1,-,TGTGCCAGCAGGCGTGTCCGGGACAGCTCATTCGATAGCTACACCTTC,CASRRVRDSSFDSYTF
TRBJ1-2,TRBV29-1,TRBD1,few,TGCAGCGTTGAAGCCGAGGGGTTAACAGGGGTTAGTGGCTACACCTTC,CSVEAEGLTGVSGYTF
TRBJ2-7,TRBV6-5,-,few,TGTGCCACCGGGATGGGTTTCTACGAGCAGTACTTC,CATGMGFYEQYF
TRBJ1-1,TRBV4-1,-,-,TGCGCCAGCAGCCAAGATTGGGGGGAGGTCACTGAAGCTTTCTTT,CASSQDWGEVTEAFF
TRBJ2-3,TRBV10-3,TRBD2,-,TGTGCCATCAGGGGGACTAGCGGCACAGATACGCAGTATTTT,CAIRGTSGTDTQYF
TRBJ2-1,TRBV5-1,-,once,TGCGCCAGCAGCTTGAACGCGGGTCCCCTTCAGGAGCAGTTCTTC,CASSLNAGPLQEQFF
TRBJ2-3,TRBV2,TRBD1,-,TGTGCCAGCAGTAGGGACAGAACTAGCACAGATACGCAGTATTTT,CASSRDRTSTDTQYF
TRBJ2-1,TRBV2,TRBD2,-,TGTGCCAGCAGTGACGGGGGACTAGCGTATAATGAGCAGTTCTTC,CASSDGGLAYNEQFF
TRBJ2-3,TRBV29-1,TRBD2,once,TGCAGCGTTGTCCTAGCGGCTCGCACAGATACGCAGTATTTT,CSVVLAARTDTQYF
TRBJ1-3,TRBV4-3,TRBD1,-,TGCGCCAGCAGCCCCCGGACAGGGGACGGAAACACCATATATTTT,CASSPRTGDGNTIYF
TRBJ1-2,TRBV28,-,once,TGTGCCAGCAGTTCCCCTCCTTACGTCTGGGTGGGGAGGGATGGCTACACCTTC,CASSSPPYVWVGRDGYTF
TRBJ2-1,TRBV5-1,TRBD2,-,TGCGCCAGCAGCTCCGGGACTAGCGGGGGACGGGAGCAGTTCTTC,CASSSGTSGGREQFF
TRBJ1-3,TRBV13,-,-,TGTGCCAGCAGCCCTCTAGGCAACTCTGGAAACACCATATATTTT,CASSPLGNSGNTIYF
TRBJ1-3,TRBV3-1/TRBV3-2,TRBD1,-,TGTGCCAGCAGCTTTTGGACAGGGGGCTCAGGAAACACCATATATTTT,CASSFWTGGSGNTIYF
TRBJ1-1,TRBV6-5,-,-,TGTGCCAGCACCGGGGGAGGAACTGAAGCTTTCTTT,CASTGGGTEAFF
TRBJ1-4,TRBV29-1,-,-,TGCAGCGTTGATTCAGGAGGTTCGACTAATGAAAAACTGTTTTTT,CSVDSGGSTNEKLFF
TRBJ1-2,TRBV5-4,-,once,TGTGCCAGCAGCCGCGGGGGGGAACGCTATGGCTACACCTTC,CASSRGGERYGYTF
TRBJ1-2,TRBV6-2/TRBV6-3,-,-,TGTGCCAGCAGTTACCGAATCGGGTCCATCTATGGCTACACCTTC,CASSYRIGSIYGYTF
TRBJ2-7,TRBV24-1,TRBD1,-,TGTGCCACCCAGGACAGGGGAAGCTACGAGCAGTACTTC,CATQDRGSYEQYF
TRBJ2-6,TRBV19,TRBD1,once,TGTGCCGCCAGGGACAGCTACTCTGGGGCCAACGTCCTGACTTTC,CAARDSYSGANVLTF